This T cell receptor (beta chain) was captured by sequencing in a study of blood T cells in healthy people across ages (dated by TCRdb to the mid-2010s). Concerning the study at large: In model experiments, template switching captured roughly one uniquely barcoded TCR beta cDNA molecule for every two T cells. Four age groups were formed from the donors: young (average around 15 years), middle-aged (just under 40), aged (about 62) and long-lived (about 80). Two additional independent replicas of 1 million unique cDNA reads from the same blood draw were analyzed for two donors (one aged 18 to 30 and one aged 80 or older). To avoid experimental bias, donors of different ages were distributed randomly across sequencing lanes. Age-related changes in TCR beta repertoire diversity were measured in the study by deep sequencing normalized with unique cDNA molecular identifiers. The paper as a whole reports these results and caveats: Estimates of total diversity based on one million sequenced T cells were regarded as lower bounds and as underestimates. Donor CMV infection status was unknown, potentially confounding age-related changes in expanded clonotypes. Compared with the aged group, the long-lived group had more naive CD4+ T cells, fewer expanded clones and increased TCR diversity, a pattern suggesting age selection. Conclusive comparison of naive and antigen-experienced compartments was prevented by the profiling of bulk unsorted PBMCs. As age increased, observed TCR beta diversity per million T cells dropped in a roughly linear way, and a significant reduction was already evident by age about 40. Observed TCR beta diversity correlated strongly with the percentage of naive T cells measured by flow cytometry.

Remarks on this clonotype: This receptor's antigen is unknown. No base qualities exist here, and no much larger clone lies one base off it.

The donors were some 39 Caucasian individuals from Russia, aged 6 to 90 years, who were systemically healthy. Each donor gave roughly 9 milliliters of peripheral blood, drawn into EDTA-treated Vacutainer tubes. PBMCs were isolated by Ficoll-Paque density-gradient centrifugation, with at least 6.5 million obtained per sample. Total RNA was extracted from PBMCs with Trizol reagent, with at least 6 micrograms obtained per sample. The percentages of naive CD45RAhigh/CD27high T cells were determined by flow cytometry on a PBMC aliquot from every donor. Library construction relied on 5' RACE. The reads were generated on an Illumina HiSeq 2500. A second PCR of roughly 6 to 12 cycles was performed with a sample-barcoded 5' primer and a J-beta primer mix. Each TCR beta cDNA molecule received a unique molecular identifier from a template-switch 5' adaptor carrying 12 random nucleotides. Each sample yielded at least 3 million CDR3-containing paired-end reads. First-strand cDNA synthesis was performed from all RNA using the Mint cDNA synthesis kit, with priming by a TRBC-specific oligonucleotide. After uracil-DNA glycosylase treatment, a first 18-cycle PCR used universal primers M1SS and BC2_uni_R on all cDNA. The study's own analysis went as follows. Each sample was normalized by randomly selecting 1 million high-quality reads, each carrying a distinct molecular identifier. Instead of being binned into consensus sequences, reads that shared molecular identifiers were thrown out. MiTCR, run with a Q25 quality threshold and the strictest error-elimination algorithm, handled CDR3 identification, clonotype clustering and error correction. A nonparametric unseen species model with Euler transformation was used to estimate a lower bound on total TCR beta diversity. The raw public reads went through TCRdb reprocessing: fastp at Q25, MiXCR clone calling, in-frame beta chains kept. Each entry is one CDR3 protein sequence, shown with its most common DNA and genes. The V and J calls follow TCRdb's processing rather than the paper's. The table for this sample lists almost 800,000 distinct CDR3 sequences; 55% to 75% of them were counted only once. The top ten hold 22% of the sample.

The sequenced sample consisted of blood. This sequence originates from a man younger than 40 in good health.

CDR3 reads: CAISYTGTSPGELFF. The bases read TGTGCCATCAGTTACACCGGGACTAGTCCCGGGGAGCTGTTTTTT. The rearranged segments are TRBV10-3 and TRBJ2-2; TRBD2 fits 8 bases in the junction. V is trimmed back by 5 bases and J by 6 bases, and the junction contains 8 bases that no gene match accounts for. CDR1 and CDR2 were assigned from the germline V gene as ENHRY and SYGVKD. CDR3 length: 15 amino acids, cysteine to phenylalanine. Only the CDR3 part of the read is kept: 45 bases, read in frame from the first base.